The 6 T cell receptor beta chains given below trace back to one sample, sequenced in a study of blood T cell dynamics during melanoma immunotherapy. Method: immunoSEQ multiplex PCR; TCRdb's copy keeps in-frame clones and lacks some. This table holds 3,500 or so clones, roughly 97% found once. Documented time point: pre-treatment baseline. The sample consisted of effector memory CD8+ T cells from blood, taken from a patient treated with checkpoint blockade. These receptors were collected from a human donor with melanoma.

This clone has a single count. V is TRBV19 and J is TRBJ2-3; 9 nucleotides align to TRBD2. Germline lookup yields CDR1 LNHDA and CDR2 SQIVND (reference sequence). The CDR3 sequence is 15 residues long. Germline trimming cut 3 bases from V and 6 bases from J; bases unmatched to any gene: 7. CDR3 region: CASSIGGSGSDTQYF. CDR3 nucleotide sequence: TGTGCCAGTAGTATTGGGGGTAGCGGGAGTGATACGCAGTATTTT.

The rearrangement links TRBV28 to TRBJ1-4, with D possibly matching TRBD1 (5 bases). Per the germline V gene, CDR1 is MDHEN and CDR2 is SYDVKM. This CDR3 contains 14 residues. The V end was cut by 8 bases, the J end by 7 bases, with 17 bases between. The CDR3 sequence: CASRGYVDTEKLFF. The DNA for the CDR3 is TGTGCCAGCCGGGGGTACGTGGATACTGAAAAACTGTTTTTT.

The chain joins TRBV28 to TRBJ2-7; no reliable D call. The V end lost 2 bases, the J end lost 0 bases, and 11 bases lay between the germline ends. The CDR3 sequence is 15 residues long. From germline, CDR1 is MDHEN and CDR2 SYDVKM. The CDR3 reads CASSLSRLDSYEQYF. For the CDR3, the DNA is TGTGCCAGCAGTTTAAGCAGGCTTGACTCCTACGAGCAGTACTTC.

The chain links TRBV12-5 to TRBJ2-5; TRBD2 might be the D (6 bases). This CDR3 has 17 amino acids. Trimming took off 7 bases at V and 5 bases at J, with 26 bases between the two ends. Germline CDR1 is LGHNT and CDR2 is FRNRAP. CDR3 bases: TGTGCTAGTGTTCTCTCCCACGGACTACCCATCCGGGAGACCCAGTACTTC. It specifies CASVLSHGLPIRETQYF.

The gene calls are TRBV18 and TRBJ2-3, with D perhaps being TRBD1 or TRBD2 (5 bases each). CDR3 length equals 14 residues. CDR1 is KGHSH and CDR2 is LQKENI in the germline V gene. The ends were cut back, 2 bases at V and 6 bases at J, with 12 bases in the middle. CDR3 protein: CASSPGDPWDTQYF. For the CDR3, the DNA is TGTGCCAGCTCACCAGGGGACCCCTGGGATACGCAGTATTTT.

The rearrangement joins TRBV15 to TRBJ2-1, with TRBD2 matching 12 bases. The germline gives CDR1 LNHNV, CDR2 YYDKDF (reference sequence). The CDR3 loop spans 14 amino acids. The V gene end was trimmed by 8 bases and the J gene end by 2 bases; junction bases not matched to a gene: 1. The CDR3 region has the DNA TGTGCCACCTGGACTAGCGGGGCCTACAATGAGCAGTTCTTC. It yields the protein CATWTSGAYNEQFF.